This TCR beta chain stems from a study of blood T cell repertoires in COVID-19. Across the study: The origin of the acute and convalescent COVID-19 samples was the United States, Italy and Spain.

The participants were between roughly 18 and 89 years old and came from 24 US areas. A case of COVID-19 had been met by exposed participants within 2 weeks before study entry. Profiling relied on immunoSEQ multiplex PCR, and the TCRdb table lists in-frame clones only, not all of them. Among a few hundred thousand clones listed, around 80% were seen once. From germline, CDR1 is SGHKS and CDR2 YYEKEE (reference sequence). The CDR3 sequence is 17 residues long. Trimming took 0 bases from V and 0 from J, leaving 15 bases between them. Sequencing used PBMCs or T cells enriched from blood (not recorded which). The clonotype comes from a man aged 35 to 55 who had been exposed to COVID-19. V is TRBV5-5 and J is TRBJ1-2; D is perhaps TRBD1 (5 bases). The CDR3, as DNA: TGTGCCAGCAGCTTGGATTTAGGACATAGGCCTAACTATGGCTACACCTTC. It codes for CASSLDLGHRPNYGYTF.